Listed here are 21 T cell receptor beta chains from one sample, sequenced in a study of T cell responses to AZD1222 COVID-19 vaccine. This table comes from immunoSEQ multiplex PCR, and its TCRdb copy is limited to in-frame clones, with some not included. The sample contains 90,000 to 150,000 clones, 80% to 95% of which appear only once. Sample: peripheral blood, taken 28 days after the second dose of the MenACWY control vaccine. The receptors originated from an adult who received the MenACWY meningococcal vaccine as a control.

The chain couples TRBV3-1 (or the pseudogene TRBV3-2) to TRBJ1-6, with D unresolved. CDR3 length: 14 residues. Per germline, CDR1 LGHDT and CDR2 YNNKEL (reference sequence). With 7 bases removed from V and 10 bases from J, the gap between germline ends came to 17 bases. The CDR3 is CASIPVPLLSPLHF. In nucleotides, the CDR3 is TGTGCCAGCATTCCCGTCCCATTACTGTCACCCCTCCACTTT.

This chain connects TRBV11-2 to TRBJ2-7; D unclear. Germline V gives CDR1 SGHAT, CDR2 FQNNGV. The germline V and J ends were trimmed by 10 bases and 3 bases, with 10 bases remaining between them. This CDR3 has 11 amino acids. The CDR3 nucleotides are TGTGCCACCTCGAATGACTACGAGCAGTACTTC. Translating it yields CATSNDYEQYF.

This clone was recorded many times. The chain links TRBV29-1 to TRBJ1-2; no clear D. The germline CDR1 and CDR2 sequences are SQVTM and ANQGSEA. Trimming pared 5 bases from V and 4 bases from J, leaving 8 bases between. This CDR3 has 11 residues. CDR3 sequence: CSVHSFYGYTF. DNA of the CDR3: TGCAGCGTTCACAGCTTCTATGGCTACACCTTC.

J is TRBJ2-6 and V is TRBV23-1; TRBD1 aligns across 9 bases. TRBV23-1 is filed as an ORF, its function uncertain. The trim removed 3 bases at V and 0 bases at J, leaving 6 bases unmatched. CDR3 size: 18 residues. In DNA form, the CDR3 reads TGCGCCAGCAGTCACCCGGGACAGGGTTTCTCTGGGGCCAACGTCCTGACTTTC. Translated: CASSHPGQGFSGANVLTF.

The chain's CDR3 is CASSLSGLSNQPQHF. In nucleotides, the CDR3 is TGTGCCAGCAGCTTATCAGGGCTTAGCAATCAGCCCCAGCATTTT. This chain connects TRBV7-9 to TRBJ1-5; possible D gene TRBD1, 5 bases. The germline V gene has CDR1 SEHNR and CDR2 FQNEAQ (reference sequence). Trimming pared 2 bases from V and 0 bases from J, leaving 8 bases between. CDR3 size: 15 residues.

The CDR3 sequence is CASSKGAGTSGGGQYF. The CDR3 DNA reads as TGTGCCAGCAGCAAAGGCGCCGGGACTAGCGGGGGGGGCCAGTACTTC. The rearrangement uses TRBV21-1 and TRBJ2-5; the table's D call TRBD2 went unverified against the DNA. TRBV21-1 is recorded as a pseudogene. CDR3 size: 16 residues.

CDR3 nucleotide sequence: TGTGCCAGCAGCCCAAGGACAGCAAGCACAGATACGCAGTATTTT. Protein: CASSPRTASTDTQYF. The chain links TRBV27 to TRBJ2-3, with D possibly being TRBD1 (6 bases). CDR1 is MNHEY, CDR2 SMNVEV, per germline (reference sequence). V lost 6 bases and J 0 bases, leaving 13 bases between the germline ends. This CDR3 comprises 15 residues.

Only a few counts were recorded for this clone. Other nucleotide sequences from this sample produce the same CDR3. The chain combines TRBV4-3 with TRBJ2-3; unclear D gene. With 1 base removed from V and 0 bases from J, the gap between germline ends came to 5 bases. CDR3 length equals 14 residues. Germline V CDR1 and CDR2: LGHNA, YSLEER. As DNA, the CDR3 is TGCGCCAGCAGCCAAGGAACTAGCACAGATACGCAGTATTTT. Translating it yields CASSQGTSTDTQYF.

The CDR3 DNA reads as TGTGCCAGCAGCACGATCTCAGCGTATAGCACAGATACGCAGTATTTT. The encoded protein is CASSTISAYSTDTQYF. V gene TRBV9 combines with J gene TRBJ2-3; D gene uncertain. Germline V CDR1 and CDR2: SGDLS, YYNGEE. The CDR3 length is 16 residues. Trimming stripped 4 bases from V and 0 bases from J, with 15 bases between.

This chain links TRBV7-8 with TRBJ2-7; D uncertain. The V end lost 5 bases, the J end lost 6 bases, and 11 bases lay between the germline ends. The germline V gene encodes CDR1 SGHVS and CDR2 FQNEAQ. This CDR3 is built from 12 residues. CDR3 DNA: TGTGCCAGCAGCACATCTGGTGGCGAGCAGTACGTC. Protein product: CASSTSGGEQYV.

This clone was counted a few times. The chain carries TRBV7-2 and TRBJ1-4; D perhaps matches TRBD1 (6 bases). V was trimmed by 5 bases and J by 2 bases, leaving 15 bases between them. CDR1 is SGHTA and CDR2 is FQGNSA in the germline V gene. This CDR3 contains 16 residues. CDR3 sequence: CASSPSGGATNEKLFF. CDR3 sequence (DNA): TGTGCCAGCAGCCCCTCGGGGGGGGCGACTAATGAAAAACTGTTTTTT.

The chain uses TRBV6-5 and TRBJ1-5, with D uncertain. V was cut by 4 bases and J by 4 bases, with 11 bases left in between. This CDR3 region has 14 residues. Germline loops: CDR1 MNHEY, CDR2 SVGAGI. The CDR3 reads CASSSRAFNQPQHF. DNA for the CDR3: TGTGCCAGCAGTTCGAGGGCCTTTAATCAGCCCCAGCATTTT.

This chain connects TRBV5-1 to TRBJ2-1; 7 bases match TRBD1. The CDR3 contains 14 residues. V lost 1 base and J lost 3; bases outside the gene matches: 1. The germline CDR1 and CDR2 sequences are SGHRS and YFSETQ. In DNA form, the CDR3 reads TGCGCCAGCAGCTTGAGACAGGGCTACAATGAGCAGTTCTTC. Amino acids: CASSLRQGYNEQFF.

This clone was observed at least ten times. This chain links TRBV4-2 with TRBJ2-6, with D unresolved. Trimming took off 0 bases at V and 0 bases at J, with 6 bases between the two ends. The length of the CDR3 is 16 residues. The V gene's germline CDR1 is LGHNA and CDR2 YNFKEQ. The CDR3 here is CASSQESTSGANVLTF. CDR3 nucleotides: TGTGCCAGCAGCCAAGAATCCACCTCTGGGGCCAACGTCCTGACTTTC.

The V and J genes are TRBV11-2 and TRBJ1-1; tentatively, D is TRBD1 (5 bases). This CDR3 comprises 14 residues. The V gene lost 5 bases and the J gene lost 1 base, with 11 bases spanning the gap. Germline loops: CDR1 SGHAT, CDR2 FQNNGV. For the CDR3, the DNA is TGTGCCAGCAGCGTTAACGGGGGGAACACTGAAGCTTTCTTT. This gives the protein CASSVNGGNTEAFF.

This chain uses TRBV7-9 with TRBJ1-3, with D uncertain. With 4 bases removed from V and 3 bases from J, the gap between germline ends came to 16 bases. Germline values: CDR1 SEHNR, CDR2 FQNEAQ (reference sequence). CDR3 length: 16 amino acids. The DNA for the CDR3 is TGTGCCAGCAGCTATCAGGATAAAAATTATGGAAACACCATATATTTT. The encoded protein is CASSYQDKNYGNTIYF.

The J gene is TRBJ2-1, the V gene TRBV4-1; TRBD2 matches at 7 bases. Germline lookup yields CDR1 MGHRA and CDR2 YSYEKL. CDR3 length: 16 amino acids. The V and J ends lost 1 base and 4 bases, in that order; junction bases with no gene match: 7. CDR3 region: CASSQVGGGDYNEQFF. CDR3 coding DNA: TGCGCCAGCAGCCAAGTTGGCGGGGGAGATTACAATGAGCAGTTCTTC.

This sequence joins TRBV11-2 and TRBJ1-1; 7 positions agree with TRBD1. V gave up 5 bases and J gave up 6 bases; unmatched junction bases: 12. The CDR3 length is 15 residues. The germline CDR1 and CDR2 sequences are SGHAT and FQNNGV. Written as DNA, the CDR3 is TGTGCCAGCAGCCTAGCGGGACAGCGGATTTCTGAAGCTTTCTTT. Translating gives CASSLAGQRISEAFF.

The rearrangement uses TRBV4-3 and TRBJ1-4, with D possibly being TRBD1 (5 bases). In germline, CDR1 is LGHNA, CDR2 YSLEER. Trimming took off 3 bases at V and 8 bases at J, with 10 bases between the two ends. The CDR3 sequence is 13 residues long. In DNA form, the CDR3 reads TGCGCCAGCAGCCAGGGACGGTACGAAAAACTGTTTTTT. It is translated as CASSQGRYEKLFF.

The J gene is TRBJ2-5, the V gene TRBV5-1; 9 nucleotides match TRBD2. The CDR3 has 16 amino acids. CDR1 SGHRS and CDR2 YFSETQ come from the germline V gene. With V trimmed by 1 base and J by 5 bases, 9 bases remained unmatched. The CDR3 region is CASSLTGTSISETQYF. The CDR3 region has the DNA TGCGCCAGCAGCTTGACCGGGACTAGCATATCTGAGACCCAGTACTTC.

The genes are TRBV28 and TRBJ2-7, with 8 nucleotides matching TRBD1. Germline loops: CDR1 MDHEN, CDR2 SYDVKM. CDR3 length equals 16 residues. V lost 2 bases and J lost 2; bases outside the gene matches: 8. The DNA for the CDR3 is TGTGCCAGCAGTTTAGCTCCAGGGGGCGAAACCTACGAGCAGTACGTC. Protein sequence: CASSLAPGGETYEQYV.